One and the same sample provided the 15 T cell receptor beta chains below, sequenced in a study of T cells after yellow fever vaccination. TCRdb analysed the 5' RACE reads with MiXCR anew, one entry per CDR3 protein. The sample has about 220,000 distinct CDR3 sequences; 3% to 3.5% are singletons. The sample in question was CD4+ T cells sorted from PBMCs, obtained 10 days after the yellow fever booster vaccination. Receptor source: a man younger than 35 who received the YFV17D yellow fever vaccine.

This clonotype was counted between two and nine times. V usage is TRBV4-2 and J usage is TRBJ2-1; a possible D gene is TRBD2 (6 bases). Germline assignment: CDR1 LGHNA and CDR2 YNFKEQ. This CDR3 spans 16 amino acids. V lost 5 bases and J 3 bases, leaving 17 bases between the germline ends. The CDR3 DNA reads TGTGCCAGCAGCTCCGGGAGTGGAGCGGACTACAATGAGCAGTTCTTC. Protein product: CASSSGSGADYNEQFF.

This clonotype came up a few times. The chain employs TRBV5-6 and TRBJ2-1; 7 bases are a match to TRBD2. CDR1 and CDR2 from the germline V gene are SGHDT and YYEEEE. Germline trimming cut 5 bases from V and 1 base from J; bases unmatched to any gene: 6. CDR3 length: 15 residues. CDR3 coding DNA: TGTGCCAGCAGTTTTAAGCGGGGATCCTACAATGAGCAGTTCTTC. Translated, it gives CASSFKRGSYNEQFF.

This clonotype was counted at least ten times. The chain joins TRBV7-9 to TRBJ2-3; tentative D call: TRBD2 (5 bases). The CDR3 has 16 amino acids. V was pared by 0 bases and J by 6 bases, with 16 bases between. Germline V gene sequence: CDR1 SEHNR, CDR2 FQNEAQ (reference sequence). The chain's CDR3 is CASSLAGGDRRDTQYF. The CDR3 DNA follows: TGTGCCAGCAGCTTAGCGGGTGGGGATCGGAGGGATACGCAGTATTTT.

This clonotype was observed a handful of times. The chain carries TRBV12-3 or TRBV12-4 and TRBJ1-2, with D hard to call. V lost 5 bases, J lost 8 bases, and 12 bases lay in between. The CDR3 extends over 12 amino acids. CDR3 coding DNA: TGTGCCAGCAGTCGGAGAGGACCCGGCTACACCTTC. This gives the protein CASSRRGPGYTF.

This clonotype was seen ten or more times. The rearrangement uses TRBV20-1 and TRBJ2-7; D uncertain. Germline-derived CDR1 and CDR2 are DFQATT and SNEGSKA (reference sequence). The germline V and J ends were trimmed by 1 base and 5 bases, with 9 bases remaining between them. The CDR3 spans 12 residues. CDR3 coding DNA: TGCAGTGCTAGAGGGACGATCGACGAGCAGTACGTC. Translating gives CSARGTIDEQYV.

V and J are TRBV20-1 and TRBJ1-1; D ambiguous. V dropped 5 bases and J dropped 4 bases, with 17 bases sitting between them. Per germline, CDR1 DFQATT and CDR2 SNEGSKA (reference sequence). There are 14 residues in the CDR3. The CDR3 nucleotides read TGCAGTGCTGGGTCCGGCGGGCTGAGCACTGAAGCTTTCTTT. Its translation: CSAGSGGLSTEAFF.

This clonotype was seen at least ten times. The chain carries TRBV5-1 and TRBJ2-3; 10 positions match TRBD1. The ends lost 4 bases at V and 3 bases at J; junction bases unmatched: 8. In germline, CDR1 is SGHRS, CDR2 YFSETQ. CDR3 length equals 16 residues. Written as DNA, the CDR3 is TGCGCCAGCAGCGCAACCGGGACAGGGGTGACAGATACGCAGTATTTT. As protein: CASSATGTGVTDTQYF.

This clonotype has a handful of counts. The chain couples TRBV7-3 to TRBJ2-1; D not resolved. This CDR3 region has 16 residues. Looked up from germline, CDR1 is SGHTA and CDR2 is FQGTGA. The V gene lost 8 bases and the J gene lost 1 base, with 18 bases spanning the gap. The CDR3 protein is CASGWTGDGSYNEQFF. In nucleotides, the CDR3 is TGTGCCAGCGGCTGGACGGGTGATGGGTCCTACAATGAGCAGTTCTTC.

V is TRBV20-1 and J is TRBJ1-6; 9 positions agree with TRBD1. V shed 0 bases, J shed 9 bases, and the junction held 9 bases outside the gene matches. The CDR3 consists of 16 residues. Per the germline V gene, CDR1 is DFQATT and CDR2 is SNEGSKA (reference sequence). The CDR3, as DNA: TGCAGTGCTAGAGAAATAACAGGGGGCTTCGGTTCACCCCTCCACTTT. It is translated as CSAREITGGFGSPLHF.

There are a few counts of this clonotype. J is TRBJ2-7 and V is TRBV5-4, with D perhaps TRBD2 (7 bases). Trimming took off 1 base at V and 3 bases at J, with 14 bases between the two ends. The CDR3 has 15 residues. CDR1 and CDR2 from the germline V gene are SGHNT and YYREEE (reference sequence). The CDR3 protein is CASSLSAGASYEQYF. The CDR3 DNA reads TGTGCCAGCAGCTTGTCGGCGGGGGCGAGCTACGAGCAGTACTTC. Full variable domain (outside the CDR3, taken from reference TRBV5-4 and TRBJ2-7): ETGVTQSPTHLIKTRGQQVTLRCSSQSGHNTVSWYQQALGQGPQFIFQYYREEENGRGNFPPRFSGLQFPNYSSELNVNALELDDSALYLCASSLSAGASYEQYFGPGTRLTVT.

In this sample, this clonotype turned up a few times. V gene TRBV7-8 combines with J gene TRBJ2-7; weak D call: TRBD1 (5 bases). The V gene's germline CDR1 is SGHVS and CDR2 FQNEAQ. Trimming pared 4 bases from V and 2 bases from J, leaving 12 bases between. The CDR3 length is 14 residues. The CDR3 region is CASSWQGRTYEQYF. Written as DNA, the CDR3 is TGTGCCAGCAGCTGGCAGGGCAGGACCTACGAGCAGTACTTC.

This clonotype was seen at least ten times. The V and J genes are TRBV7-6 and TRBJ2-3; D not resolved. Germline CDR1 and CDR2: SGHVS and FNYEAQ. CDR3 length equals 14 residues. The V end lost 1 base, the J end lost 10 bases, and 15 bases lay between the germline ends. CDR3 region: CASSLDPPPFAQYF. As DNA, the CDR3 is TGTGCCAGCAGCTTAGACCCACCCCCGTTCGCGCAGTATTTT.

This clonotype was seen a few times. This chain links TRBV6-5 with TRBJ1-2; TRBD1 is a possible D gene (5 bases). CDR3 length equals 15 residues. V lost 0 bases, J lost 5 bases, and 13 bases lay in between. Looked up from germline, CDR1 is MNHEY and CDR2 is SVGAGI. CDR3 sequence (DNA): TGTGCCAGCAGTTACTCGGGGGTGACTTGGTATGGCTACACCTTC. Amino acids: CASSYSGVTWYGYTF.

This clonotype has ten or more counts. The rearrangement joins TRBV5-1 to TRBJ2-1; D ambiguous. Germline CDR1 reads SGHRS; CDR2 reads YFSETQ. The CDR3 runs to 15 residues. Trimming left V 1 base short and J 4 bases short, with 12 bases between. The CDR3 region is CASSLIPEAYNEQFF. The CDR3 DNA sequence: TGCGCCAGCAGCTTGATCCCCGAAGCATACAATGAGCAGTTCTTC.

This clonotype occurred many times. This chain connects TRBV5-1 to TRBJ1-4; 8 nucleotides align to TRBD1. This CDR3 spans 14 amino acids. Trimming cost V 4 bases and J 6 bases; bases outside gene matches: 5. Germline V CDR1 and CDR2: SGHRS, YFSETQ. The CDR3 DNA is TGCGCCAGCAGCGGACAGGGAGGGGATGAAAAACTGTTTTTT. Amino acid sequence: CASSGQGGDEKLFF.